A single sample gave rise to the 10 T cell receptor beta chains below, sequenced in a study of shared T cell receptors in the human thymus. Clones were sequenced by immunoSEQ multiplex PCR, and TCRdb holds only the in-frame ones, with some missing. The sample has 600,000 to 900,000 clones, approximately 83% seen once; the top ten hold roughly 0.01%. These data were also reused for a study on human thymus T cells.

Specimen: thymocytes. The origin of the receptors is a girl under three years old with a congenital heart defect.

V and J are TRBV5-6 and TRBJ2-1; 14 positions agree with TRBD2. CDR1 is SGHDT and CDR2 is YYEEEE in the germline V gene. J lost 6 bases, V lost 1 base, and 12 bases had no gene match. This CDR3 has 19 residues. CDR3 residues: CASSLRGGWTSGGFNEQFF. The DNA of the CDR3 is TGTGCCAGCAGCTTGCGCGGGGGGTGGACTAGCGGGGGGTTCAATGAGCAGTTCTTC.

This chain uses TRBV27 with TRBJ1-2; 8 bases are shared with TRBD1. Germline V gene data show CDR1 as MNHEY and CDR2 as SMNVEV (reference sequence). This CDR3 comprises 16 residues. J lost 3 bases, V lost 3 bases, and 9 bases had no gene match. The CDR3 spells CASSFQQDRDYYGYTF. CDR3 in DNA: TGTGCCAGCAGTTTTCAACAGGACAGGGACTACTATGGCTACACCTTC.

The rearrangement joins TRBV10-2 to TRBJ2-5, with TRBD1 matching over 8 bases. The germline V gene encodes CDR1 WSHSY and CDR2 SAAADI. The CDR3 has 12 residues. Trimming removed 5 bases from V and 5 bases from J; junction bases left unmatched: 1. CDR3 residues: CASSRQGETQYF. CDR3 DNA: TGCGCCAGCAGTCGACAGGGGGAGACCCAGTACTTC.

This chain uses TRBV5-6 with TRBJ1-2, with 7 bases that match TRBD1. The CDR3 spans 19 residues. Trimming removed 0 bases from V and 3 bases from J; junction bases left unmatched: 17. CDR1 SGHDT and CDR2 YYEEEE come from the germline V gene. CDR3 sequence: CASSLVPSPRQGGYYGYTF. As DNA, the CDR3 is TGTGCCAGCAGCTTGGTTCCATCCCCAAGACAGGGAGGCTACTATGGCTACACCTTC.

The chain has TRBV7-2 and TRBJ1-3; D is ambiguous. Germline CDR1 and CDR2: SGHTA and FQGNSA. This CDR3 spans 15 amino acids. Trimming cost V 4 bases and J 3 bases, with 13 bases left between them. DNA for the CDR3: TGTGCCAGCAGCTCCTCGCGGTTTAGTGGAAACACCATATATTTT. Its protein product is CASSSSRFSGNTIYF.

The CDR3 here is CASSLLAGLSYNEQFF. CDR3 nucleotides: TGTGCCAGCAGTTTACTAGCGGGATTATCCTACAATGAGCAGTTCTTC. The chain is built from TRBV6-6 and TRBJ2-1, with 10 bases aligning to TRBD2. Germline V gives CDR1 MNHNY, CDR2 SVGAGI (reference sequence). V lost 4 bases to trimming and J lost 1 base; unmatched junction nucleotides: 4. The CDR3 is 16 residues long.

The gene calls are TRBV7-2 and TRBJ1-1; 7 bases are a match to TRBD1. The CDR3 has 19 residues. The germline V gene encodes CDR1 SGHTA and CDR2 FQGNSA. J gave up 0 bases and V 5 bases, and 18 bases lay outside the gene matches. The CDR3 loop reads CASSPKSGTADKLNTEAFF. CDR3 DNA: TGTGCCAGCAGCCCGAAGTCCGGGACAGCCGATAAATTGAACACTGAAGCTTTCTTT.

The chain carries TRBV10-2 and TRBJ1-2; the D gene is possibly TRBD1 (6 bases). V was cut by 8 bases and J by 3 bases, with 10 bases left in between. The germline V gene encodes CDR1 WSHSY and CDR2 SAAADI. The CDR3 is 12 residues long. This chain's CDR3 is CASRQGYYGYTF. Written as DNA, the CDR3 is TGCGCCAGCCGCCAGGGGTACTATGGCTACACCTTC.

CDR3 loop: CAWSVTDRGSAYEQYF. CDR3 bases: TGTGCCTGGAGTGTTACGGACAGGGGGTCTGCCTACGAGCAGTACTTC. The J gene is TRBJ2-7, the V gene TRBV30; 10 positions match TRBD1. Germline loops: CDR1 GTSNPN, CDR2 SVGIG (reference sequence). CDR3 length equals 16 residues. Trimming removed 0 bases from V and 2 bases from J; junction bases left unmatched: 7.

In nucleotides, the CDR3 is TGCGCCAGCAGCGGTGGCAGATCTTACAATCAGCCCCAGCATTTT. The encoded protein is CASSGGRSYNQPQHF. The V and J genes are TRBV4-1 and TRBJ1-5; D is unresolved. The germline V and J ends were trimmed by 5 bases and 3 bases, with 14 bases remaining between them. Germline V gene data show CDR1 as MGHRA and CDR2 as YSYEKL. There are 15 residues in the CDR3.